This T cell receptor (beta chain) was retrieved from a study of CD8+CD57+ T cells in acquired aplastic anemia. The germline V gene has CDR1 SGHTA and CDR2 FQGNSA. The V gene end was trimmed by 0 bases and the J gene end by 4 bases; junction bases not matched to a gene: 4. CDR3 length: 15 residues. Genomic DNA, serving as template, underwent TCR beta VDJ and CDR3 profiling. TCRdb recomputed calls from the reads with MiXCR, one row per CDR3 protein. The sample has roughly 420,000 distinct CDR3 sequences, around 72% seen once. The table lists this clonotype with many counts. This chain links TRBV7-2 with TRBJ2-5; 8 nucleotides align to TRBD2. The TCR originated in a human donor in good health, serving as a control. Source material: sorted CD4+, CD8+, or CD8+CD57+ T cells (not recorded which) from PBMCs. CDR3 nucleotide sequence: TGTGCCAGCAGCTTAGCTGGCGGGGGGACAGAGACCCAGTACTTC. Amino acids: CASSLAGGGTETQYF.